This T cell receptor (beta chain) was sequenced during a study (dated by TCRdb to 2014 to 2015). For the wider study: The study set out to test whether tumor-infiltrating Tregs in breast cancer get recruited from blood Tregs or are instead converted in situ from other CD4+ T cell subsets. The full study reports these points: The larger-cohort validation was restricted to a single TCR beta V-J rearrangement rather than whole repertoires. In terms of TCR gene usage, tumor memory CD4+ T cells clustered together with blood and lymph node memory CD4+ cells, as well as with lymph node naive CD4+ cells. Tumor-infiltrating Treg TCR alpha and beta sequences overlapped most with tumor naive CD4+ T cells, then with blood naive CD4+ T cells.

Full-length TCR variable regions were amplified by 5' RACE PCR with constant-region reverse primers, followed by semi-nested PCR with Nested Universal Primer A. The ReliaPrep RNA Cell Miniprep System was used to extract total RNA, which was then reverse transcribed into 5'RACE-ready cDNA with the SMARTer RACE 5'/3' Kit. Multiplex adaptors were used to barcode full-length TCR alpha and beta libraries, and the barcoded libraries were sequenced on an Illumina MiSeq. On the authors' methods: For each of nine subset-tissue groups, sequencing data from the five patients were pooled, and the groups were then compared using unsupervised clustering of TCR gene usage. The Morisita-Horn index, with shared sequences weighted by their contribution to each repertoire, was used to calculate repertoire similarity. Using fastp at Q25 and MiXCR, TCRdb reprocessed the public reads and kept productive beta chains. One record per CDR3 amino acid sequence lists the most common genes and DNA. These V and J calls are TCRdb output, not the study's own analysis. The sample yields tens of thousands of distinct CDR3 sequences; roughly 30% were counted once. The biggest ten clones account for about 3% of the sample.

Comment on this clonotype: Which antigen it targets is not known. Base qualities are not recorded, but no much larger clone differs from it by a single base.

Including the terminal cysteine and phenylalanine, the CDR3 comprises 15 residues. Of the read, only the CDR3 DNA is kept; its 45 bases are in frame from base 1. Reading the germline V gene gives CDR1 SGHDT and CDR2 YYEEEE. For this chain, trimming is 5 bases at the V end and 4 bases at the J end, and the number of junction bases without a gene match is 7. CD4+CD45RO+CD25- cells were isolated as memory CD4+ T cells. Tregs, naive and memory CD4+ T cells from tumor, blood and ipsilateral draining lymph nodes of a handful of breast cancer patients underwent full-length TCR alpha and beta sequencing. Tumor tissue, along with lymph nodes from ipsilateral axillary dissection, was perfused with PBS, minced, and then digested using collagenase I and hyaluronidase. A purity exceeding 90% was confirmed by FACS for the sorted cell populations.

Material: tumor-infiltrating memory CD4+ T cells sorted from the breast tumor. The cell subset or site tag for this specimen amounts to: memory CD4+ T cells, CD4+CD45RO+CD25-. The rearrangement combines TRBV5-6 with TRBJ2-7; 12 of the junction bases match TRBD2. This clonotype was obtained from a female donor with breast cancer. The sequenced DNA: TGTGCCAGCAGAAGCAGGGGACTAGCGGGTTACGAGCAGTACTTC. This is translated as CASRSRGLAGYEQYF.